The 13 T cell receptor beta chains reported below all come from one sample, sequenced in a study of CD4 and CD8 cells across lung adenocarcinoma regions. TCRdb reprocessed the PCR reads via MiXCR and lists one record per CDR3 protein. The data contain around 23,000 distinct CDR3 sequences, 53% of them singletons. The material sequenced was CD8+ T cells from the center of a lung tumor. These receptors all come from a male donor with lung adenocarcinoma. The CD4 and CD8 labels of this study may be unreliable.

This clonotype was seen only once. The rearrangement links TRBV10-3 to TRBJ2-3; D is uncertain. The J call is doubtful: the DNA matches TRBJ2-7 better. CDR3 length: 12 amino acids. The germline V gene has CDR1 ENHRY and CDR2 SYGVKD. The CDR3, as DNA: TGTGCCATCAGTGAGTCAACTAATGAGCAGTACTTC. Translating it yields CAISESTNEQYF.

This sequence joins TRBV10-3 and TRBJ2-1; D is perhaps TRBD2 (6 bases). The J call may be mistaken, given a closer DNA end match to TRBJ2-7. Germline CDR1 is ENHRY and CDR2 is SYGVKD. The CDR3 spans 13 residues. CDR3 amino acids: CATLGSGVYEQYF. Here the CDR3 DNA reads TGTGCCACGCTGGGCTCGGGGGTCTACGAGCAGTACTTC.

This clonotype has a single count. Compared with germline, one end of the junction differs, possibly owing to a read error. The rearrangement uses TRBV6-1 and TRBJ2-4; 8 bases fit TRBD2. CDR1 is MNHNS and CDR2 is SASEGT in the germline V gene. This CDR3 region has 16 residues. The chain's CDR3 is CASSVAGLWAGDTQYF. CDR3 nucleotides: TGTGCCAGCAGTGTAGCGGGGCTGTGGGCTGGAGACACTCAGTATTTC.

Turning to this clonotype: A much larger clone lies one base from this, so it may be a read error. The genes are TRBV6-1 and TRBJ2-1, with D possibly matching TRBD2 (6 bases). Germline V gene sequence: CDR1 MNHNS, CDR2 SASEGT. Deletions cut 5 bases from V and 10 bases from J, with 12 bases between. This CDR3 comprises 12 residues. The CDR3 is CASSRESYEQFF. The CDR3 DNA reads TGTGCCAGCAGTCGGGAGTCCTACGAGCAGTTCTTC.

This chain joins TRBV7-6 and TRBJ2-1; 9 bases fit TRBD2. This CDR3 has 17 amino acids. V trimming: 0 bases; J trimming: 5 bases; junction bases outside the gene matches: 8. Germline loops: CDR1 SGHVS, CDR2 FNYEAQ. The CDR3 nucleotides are TGTGCCAGCAGCTTAGCGGGGCGGGGGGGCTTAGACAATGAGCAGTTCTTC. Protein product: CASSLAGRGGLDNEQFF.

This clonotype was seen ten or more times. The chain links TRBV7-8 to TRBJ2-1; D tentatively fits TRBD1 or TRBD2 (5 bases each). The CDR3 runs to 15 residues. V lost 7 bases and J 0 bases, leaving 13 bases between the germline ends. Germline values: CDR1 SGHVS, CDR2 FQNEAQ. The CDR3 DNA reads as TGTGCCAGCAATCGGGGCGACAGCTCCTACAATGAGCAGTTCTTC. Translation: CASNRGDSSYNEQFF.

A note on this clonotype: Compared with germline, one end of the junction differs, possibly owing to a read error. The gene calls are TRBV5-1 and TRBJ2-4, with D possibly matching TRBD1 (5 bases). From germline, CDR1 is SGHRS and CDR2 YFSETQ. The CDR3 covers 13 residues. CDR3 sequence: CARGLRVTDTQYF. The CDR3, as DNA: TGCGCCAGGGGGCTGAGAGTCACAGACACTCAGTACTTT.

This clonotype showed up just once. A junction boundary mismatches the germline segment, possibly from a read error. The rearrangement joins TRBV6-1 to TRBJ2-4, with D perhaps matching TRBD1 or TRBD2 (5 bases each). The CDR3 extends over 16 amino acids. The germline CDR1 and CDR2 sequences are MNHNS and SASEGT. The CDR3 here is CASSEAGPWAGNTQYF. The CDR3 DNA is TGTGCCAGCAGTGAAGCGGGGCCATGGGCCGGGAACACTCAGTACTTC.

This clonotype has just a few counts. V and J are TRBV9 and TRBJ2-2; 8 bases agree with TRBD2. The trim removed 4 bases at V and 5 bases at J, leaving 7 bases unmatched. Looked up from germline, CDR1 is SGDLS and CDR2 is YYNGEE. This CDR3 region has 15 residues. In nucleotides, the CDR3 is TGTGCCAGCAGCACACTAGCGGAACAGACCGGGGAGCTGTTTTTT. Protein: CASSTLAEQTGELFF.

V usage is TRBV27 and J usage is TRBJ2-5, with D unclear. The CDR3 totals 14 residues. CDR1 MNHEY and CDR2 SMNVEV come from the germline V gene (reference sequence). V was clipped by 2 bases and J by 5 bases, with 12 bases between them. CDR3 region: CASSLHGPRETQYF. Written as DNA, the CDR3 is TGTGCCAGCAGTTTACATGGGCCGAGGGAGACCCAGTACTTC.

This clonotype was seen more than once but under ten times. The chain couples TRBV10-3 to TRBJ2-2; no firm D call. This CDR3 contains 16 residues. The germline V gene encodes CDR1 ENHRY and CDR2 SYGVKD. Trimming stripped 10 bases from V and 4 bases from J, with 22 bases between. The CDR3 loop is CATSSRPKGITGELFF. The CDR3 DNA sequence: TGTGCCACCTCCTCTCGGCCAAAGGGTATCACCGGGGAGCTGTTTTTT.

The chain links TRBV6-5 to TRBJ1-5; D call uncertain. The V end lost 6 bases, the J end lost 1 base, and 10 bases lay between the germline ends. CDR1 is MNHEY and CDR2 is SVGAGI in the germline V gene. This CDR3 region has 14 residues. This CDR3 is CASSYTKSNQPQHF. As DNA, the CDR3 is TGTGCCAGCAGCTACACGAAAAGCAATCAGCCCCAGCATTTT.

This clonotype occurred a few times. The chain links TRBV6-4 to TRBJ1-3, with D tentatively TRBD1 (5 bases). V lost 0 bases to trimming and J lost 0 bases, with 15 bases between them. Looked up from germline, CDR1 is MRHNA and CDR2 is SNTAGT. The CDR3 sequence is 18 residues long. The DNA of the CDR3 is TGTGCCAGCAGTGACTCGAGACTGAACAGGAGCTCTGGAAACACCATATATTTT. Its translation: CASSDSRLNRSSGNTIYF.